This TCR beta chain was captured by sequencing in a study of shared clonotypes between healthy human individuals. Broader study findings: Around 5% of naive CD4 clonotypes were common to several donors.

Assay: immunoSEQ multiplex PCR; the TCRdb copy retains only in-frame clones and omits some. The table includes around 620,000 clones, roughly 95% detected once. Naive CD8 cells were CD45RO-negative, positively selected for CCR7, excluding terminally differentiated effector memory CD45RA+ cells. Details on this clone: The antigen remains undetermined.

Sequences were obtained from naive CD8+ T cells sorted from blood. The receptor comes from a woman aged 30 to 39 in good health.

The CDR3 here is CASIRYRESFSEAFF. The CDR3, as DNA: TGTGCCAGCATACGATACAGGGAGTCTTTTAGTGAAGCTTTCTTT. V gene TRBV27 combines with J gene TRBJ1-1; TRBD1 might be the D (6 bases). The CDR3 loop spans 15 amino acids. V was shortened by 7 bases and J by 7 bases, with 22 bases between the two germline ends. The germline V gene has CDR1 MNHEY and CDR2 SMNVEV (reference sequence).